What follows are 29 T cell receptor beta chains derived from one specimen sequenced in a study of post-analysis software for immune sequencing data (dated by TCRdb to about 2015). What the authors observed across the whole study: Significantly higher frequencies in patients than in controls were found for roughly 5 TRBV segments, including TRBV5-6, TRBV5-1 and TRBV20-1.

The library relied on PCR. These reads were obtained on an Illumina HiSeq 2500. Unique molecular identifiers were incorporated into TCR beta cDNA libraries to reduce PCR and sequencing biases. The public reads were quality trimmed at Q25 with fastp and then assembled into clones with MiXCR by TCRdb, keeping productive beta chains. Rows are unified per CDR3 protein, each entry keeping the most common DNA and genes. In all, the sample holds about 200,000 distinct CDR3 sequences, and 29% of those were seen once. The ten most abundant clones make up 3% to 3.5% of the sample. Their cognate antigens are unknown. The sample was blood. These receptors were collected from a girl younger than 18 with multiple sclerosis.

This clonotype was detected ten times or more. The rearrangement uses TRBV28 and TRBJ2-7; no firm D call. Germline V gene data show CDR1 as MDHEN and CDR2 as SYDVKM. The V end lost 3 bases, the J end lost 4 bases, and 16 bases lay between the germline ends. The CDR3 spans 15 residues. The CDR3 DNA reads TGTGCCAGCAGTTTGAGTTGGCAGTCAGGATACGAGCAGTACTTC. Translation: CASSLSWQSGYEQYF.

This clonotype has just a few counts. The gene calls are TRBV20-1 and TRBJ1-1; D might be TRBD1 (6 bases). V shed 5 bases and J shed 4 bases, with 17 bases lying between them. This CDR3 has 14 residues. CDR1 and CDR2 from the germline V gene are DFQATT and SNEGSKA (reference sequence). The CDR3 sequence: CSAQLGGQSTEAFF. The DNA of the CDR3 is TGCAGTGCTCAACTCGGGGGGCAGAGCACTGAAGCTTTCTTT.

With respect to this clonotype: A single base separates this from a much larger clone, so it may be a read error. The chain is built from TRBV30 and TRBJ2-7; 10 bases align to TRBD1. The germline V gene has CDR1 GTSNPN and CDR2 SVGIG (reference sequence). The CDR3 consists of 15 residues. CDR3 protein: CAWSDGTGVGYGQYF. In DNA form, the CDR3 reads TGTGCCTGGAGTGACGGGACAGGGGTGGGTTACGGGCAGTACTTC.

The CDR3 DNA follows: TGCAGTGCTCCAGGGTCTAAAGAGACCCAGTACTTC. Translation: CSAPGSKETQYF. The rearrangement uses TRBV20-1 and TRBJ2-7; TRBD1 is a possible D gene (5 bases). The tail of the sequence fits TRBJ2-5 better, so the J call may be wrong. This CDR3 region has 12 residues. CDR1 is DFQATT and CDR2 is SNEGSKA in the germline V gene (reference sequence).

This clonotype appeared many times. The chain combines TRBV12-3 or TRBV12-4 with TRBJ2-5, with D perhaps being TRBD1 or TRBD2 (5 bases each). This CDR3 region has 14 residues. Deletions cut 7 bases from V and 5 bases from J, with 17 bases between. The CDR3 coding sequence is TGTGCCAGCACCTCCGTCGACTGGGGGGAGACCCAGTACTTC. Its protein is CASTSVDWGETQYF.

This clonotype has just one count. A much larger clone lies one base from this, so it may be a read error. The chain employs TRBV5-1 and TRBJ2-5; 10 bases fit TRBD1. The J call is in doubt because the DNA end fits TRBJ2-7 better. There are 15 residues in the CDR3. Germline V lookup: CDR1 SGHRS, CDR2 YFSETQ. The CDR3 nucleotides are TGCGCCAGCAGCCGTAAGACAGGGGGCGAAGACGAGCAGTACTTC. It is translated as CASSRKTGGEDEQYF.

This CDR3 reads CASSQDPLWGSGNTIYF. Written as DNA, the CDR3 is TGCGCCAGCAGCCAAGATCCTTTGTGGGGGAGTGGAAACACCATATATTTT. This rearrangement joins TRBV4-1 to TRBJ1-3; D perhaps matches TRBD1 (5 bases). Germline V gene sequence: CDR1 MGHRA, CDR2 YSYEKL. This CDR3 has 17 residues. The germline V and J ends were trimmed by 0 bases and 3 bases, with 15 bases remaining between them.

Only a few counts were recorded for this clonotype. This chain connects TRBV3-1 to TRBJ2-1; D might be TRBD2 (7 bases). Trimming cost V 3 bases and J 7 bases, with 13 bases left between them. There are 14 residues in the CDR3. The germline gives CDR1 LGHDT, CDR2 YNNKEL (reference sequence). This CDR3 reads CASSHWRGLNEQFF. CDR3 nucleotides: TGTGCCAGCAGCCACTGGCGGGGGCTGAATGAGCAGTTCTTC.

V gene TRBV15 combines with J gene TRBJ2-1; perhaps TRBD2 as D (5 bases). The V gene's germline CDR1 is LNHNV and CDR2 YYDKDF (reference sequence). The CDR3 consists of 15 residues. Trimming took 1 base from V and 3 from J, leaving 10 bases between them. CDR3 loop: CATSRALGSYNEQFF. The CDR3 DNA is TGTGCCACCAGCAGAGCACTAGGAAGCTACAATGAGCAGTTCTTC.

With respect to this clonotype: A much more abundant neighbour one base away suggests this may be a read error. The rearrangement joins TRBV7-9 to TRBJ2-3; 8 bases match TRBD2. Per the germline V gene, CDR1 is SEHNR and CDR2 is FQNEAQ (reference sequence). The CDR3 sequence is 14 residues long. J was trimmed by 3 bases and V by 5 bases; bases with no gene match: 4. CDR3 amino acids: CASSRSGETDTQYF. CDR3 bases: TGTGCCAGCAGCCGTAGCGGGGAGACAGATACGCAGTATTTT.

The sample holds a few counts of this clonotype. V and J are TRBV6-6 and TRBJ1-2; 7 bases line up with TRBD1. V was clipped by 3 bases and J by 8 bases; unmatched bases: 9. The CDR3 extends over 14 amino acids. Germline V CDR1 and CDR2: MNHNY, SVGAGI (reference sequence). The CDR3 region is CASSYSGSGGGYTF. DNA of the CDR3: TGTGCCAGCAGTTATTCAGGTTCAGGGGGAGGCTACACCTTC.

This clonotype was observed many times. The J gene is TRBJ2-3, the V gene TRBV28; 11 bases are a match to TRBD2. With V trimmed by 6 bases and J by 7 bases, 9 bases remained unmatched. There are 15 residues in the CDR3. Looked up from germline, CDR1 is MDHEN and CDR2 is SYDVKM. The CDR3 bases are TGTGCCAGCAGCGACTCCGGGACTAGCGGTTATACGCAGTATTTT. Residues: CASSDSGTSGYTQYF.

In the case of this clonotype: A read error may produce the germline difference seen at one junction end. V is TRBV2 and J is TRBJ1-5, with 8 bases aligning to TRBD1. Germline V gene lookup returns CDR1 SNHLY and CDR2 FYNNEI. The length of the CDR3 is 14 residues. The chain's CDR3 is CANSGSGGHQPQHF. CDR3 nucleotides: TGTGCCAACAGTGGTTCAGGGGGCCATCAGCCCCAGCATTTT.

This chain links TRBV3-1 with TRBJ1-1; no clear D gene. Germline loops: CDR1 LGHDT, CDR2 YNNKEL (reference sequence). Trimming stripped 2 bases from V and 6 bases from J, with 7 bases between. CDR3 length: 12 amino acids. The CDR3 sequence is CASSQSRAEAFF. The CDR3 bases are TGTGCCAGCAGCCAAAGTCGGGCTGAAGCTTTCTTT.

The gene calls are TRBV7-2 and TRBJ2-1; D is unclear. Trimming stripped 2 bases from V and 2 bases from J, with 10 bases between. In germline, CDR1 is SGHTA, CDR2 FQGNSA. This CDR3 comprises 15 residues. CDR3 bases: TGTGCCAGCAGCTTAAATGCCCGAACCTACAATGAGCAGTTCTTC. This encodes CASSLNARTYNEQFF.

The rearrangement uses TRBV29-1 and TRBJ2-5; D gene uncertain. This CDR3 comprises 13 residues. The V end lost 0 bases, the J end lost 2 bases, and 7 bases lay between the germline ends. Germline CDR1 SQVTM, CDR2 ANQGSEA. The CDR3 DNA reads TGCAGCGTTGAAGATCTAATACAAGAGACCCAGTACTTC. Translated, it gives CSVEDLIQETQYF.

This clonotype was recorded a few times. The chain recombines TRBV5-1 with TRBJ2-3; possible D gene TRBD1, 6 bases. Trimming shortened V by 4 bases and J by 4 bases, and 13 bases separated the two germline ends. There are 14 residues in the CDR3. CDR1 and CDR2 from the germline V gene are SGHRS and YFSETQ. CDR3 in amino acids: CASSPSTGSDTQYF. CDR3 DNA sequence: TGCGCCAGCAGCCCCTCGACAGGTTCAGATACGCAGTATTTT.

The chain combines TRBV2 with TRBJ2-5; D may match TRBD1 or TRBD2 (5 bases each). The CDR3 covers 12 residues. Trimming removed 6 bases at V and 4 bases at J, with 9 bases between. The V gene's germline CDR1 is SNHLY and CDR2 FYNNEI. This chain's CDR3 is CASRKGRETQYF. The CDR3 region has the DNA TGTGCCAGCAGGAAGGGGAGAGAGACCCAGTACTTC.

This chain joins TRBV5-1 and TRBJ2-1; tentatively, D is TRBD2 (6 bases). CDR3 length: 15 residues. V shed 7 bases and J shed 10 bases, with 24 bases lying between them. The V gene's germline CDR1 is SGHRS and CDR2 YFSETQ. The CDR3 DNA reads TGCGCCAGCCGGGCCCCGGGAGTTCCTCCGGGGGAGCAGTTCTTC. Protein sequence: CASRAPGVPPGEQFF.

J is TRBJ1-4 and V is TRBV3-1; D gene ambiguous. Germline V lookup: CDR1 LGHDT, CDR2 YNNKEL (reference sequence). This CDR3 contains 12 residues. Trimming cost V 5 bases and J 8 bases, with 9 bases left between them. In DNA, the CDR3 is TGTGCCAGCAGCTTCGCCCGGGAAAAACTGTTTTTT. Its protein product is CASSFAREKLFF.

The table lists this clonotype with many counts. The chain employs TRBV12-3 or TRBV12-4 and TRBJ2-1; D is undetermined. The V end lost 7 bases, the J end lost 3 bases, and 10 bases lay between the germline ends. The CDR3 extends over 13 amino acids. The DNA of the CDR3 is TGTGCCAGCAACCCTCCTAGCTACAATGAGCAGTTCTTC. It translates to CASNPPSYNEQFF.

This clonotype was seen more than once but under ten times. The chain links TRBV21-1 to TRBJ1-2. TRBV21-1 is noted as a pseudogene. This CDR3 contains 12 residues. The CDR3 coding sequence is TGTGCCAGCGTTGTCTCCAACTATGGCTACACCTTC. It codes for CASVVSNYGYTF.

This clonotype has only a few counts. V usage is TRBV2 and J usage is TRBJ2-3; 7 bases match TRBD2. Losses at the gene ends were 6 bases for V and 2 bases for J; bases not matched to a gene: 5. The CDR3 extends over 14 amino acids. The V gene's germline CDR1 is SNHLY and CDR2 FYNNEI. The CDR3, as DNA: TGTGCCAGCAGGGAAAGGGACTACACAGATACGCAGTATTTT. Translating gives CASRERDYTDTQYF. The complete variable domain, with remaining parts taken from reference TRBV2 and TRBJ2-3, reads EPEVTQTPSHQVTQMGQEVILRCVPISNHLYFYWYRQILGQKVEFLVSFYNNEISEKSEIFDDQFSVERPDGSNFTLKIRSTKLEDSAMYFCASRERDYTDTQYFGPGTRLTVL.

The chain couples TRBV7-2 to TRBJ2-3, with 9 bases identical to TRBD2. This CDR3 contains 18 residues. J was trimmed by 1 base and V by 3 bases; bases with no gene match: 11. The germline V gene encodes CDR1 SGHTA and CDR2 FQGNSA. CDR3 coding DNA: TGTGCCAGCAGCTTGTCCGCGGGGGGGCTCTCCCGCACAGATACGCAGTATTTT. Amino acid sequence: CASSLSAGGLSRTDTQYF.

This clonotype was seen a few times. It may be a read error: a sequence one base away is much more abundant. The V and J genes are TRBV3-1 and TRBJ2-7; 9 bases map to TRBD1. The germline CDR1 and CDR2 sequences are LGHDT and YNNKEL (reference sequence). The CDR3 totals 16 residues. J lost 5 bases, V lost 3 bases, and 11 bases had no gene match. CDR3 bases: TGTGCCAGCAGCCACGGACCCGGGACAGGGACTCACGAGCAGTACTTC. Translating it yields CASSHGPGTGTHEQYF.

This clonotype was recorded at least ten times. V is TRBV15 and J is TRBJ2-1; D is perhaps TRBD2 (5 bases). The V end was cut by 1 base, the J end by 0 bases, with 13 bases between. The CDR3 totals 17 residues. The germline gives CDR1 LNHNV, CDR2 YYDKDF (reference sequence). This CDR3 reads CATSRGKAGASYNEQFF. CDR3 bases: TGTGCCACCAGCAGAGGAAAGGCGGGTGCCTCCTACAATGAGCAGTTCTTC.

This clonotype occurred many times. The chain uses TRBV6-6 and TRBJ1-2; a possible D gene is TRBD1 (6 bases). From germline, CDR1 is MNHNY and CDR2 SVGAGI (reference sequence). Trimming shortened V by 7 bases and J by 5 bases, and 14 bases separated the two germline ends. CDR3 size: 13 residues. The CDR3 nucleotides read TGTGCCAGCACCCAGGGGCAGGATTATGGCTACACCTTC. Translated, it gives CASTQGQDYGYTF.

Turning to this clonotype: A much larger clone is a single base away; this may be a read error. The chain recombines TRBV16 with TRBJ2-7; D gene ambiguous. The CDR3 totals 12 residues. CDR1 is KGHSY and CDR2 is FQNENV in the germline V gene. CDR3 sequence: CASNQELGEQYF. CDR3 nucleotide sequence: TGTGCCAGCAACCAAGAGCTAGGCGAGCAGTACTTC. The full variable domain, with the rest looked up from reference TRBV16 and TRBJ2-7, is GEEVAQTPKHLVRGEGQKAKLYCAPIKGHSYVFWYQQVLKNEFKFLISFQNENVFDETGMPKERFSAKCLPNSPCSLEIQATKLEDSAVYFCASNQELGEQYFGPGTRLTVT.

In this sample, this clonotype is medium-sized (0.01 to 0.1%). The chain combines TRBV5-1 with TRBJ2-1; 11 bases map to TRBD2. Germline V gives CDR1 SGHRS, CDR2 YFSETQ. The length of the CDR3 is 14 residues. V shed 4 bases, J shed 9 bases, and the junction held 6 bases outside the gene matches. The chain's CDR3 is CASSIGSGRAEQFF. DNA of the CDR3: TGCGCCAGCAGCATCGGTAGCGGGAGGGCTGAGCAGTTCTTC.